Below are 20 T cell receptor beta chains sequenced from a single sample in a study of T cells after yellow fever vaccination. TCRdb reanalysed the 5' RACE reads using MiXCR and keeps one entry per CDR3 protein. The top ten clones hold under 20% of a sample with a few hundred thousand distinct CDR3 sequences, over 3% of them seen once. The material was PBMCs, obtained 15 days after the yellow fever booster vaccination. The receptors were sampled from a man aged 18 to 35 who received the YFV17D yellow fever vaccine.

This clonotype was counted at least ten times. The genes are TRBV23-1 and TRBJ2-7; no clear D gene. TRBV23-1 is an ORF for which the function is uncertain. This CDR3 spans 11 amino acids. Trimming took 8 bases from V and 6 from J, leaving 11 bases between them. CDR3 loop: CASRFPSEQYV. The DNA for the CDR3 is TGCGCCAGCCGCTTCCCTAGCGAGCAGTACGTC.

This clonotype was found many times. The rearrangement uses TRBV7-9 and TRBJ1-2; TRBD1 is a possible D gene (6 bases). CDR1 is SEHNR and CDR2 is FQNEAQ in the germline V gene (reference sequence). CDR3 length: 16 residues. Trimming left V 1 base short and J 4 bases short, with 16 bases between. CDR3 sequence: CASSLVGGRALYGYTF. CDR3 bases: TGTGCCAGCAGCTTAGTAGGGGGTCGGGCCCTCTATGGCTACACCTTC.

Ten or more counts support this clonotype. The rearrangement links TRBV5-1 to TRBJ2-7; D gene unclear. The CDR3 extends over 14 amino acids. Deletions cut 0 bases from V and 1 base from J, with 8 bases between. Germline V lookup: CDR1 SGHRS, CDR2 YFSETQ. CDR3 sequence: CASSLAGLSYEQYV. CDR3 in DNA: TGCGCCAGCAGCTTGGCCGGGCTATCCTACGAGCAGTACGTC.

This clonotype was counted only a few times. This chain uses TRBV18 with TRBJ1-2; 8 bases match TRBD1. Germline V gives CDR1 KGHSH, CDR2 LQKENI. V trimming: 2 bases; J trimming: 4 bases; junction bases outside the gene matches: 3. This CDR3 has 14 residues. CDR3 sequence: CASSPGTGIYGYTF. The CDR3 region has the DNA TGTGCCAGCTCACCAGGGACAGGAATCTATGGCTACACCTTC.

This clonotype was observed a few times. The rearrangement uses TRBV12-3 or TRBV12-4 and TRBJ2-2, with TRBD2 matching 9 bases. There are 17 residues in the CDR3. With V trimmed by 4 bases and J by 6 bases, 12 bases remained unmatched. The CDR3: CASSSPPGSGGAGELFF. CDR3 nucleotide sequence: TGTGCCAGCAGTTCCCCCCCAGGTAGCGGGGGAGCCGGGGAGCTGTTTTTT.

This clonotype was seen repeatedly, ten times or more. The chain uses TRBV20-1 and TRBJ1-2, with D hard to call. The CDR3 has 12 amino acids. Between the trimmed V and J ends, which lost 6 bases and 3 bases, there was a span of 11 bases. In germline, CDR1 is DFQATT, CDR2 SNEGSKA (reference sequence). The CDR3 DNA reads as TGCAGTGCAAAGGGCGGGGACTATGGCTACACCTTC. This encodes CSAKGGDYGYTF.

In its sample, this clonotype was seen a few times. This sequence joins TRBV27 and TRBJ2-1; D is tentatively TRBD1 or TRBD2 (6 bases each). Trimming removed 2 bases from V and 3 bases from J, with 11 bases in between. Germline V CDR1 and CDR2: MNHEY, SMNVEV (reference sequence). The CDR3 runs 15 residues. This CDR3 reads CASSLDGGDYNEQFF. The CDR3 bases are TGTGCCAGCAGTTTAGACGGGGGCGACTACAATGAGCAGTTCTTC.

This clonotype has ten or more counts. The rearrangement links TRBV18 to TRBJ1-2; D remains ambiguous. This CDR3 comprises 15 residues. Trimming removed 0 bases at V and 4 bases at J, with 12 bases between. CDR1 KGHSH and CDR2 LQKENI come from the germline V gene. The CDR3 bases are TGTGCCAGCTCACCACCGGATCAACGCGGCTATGGCTACACCTTC. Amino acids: CASSPPDQRGYGYTF.

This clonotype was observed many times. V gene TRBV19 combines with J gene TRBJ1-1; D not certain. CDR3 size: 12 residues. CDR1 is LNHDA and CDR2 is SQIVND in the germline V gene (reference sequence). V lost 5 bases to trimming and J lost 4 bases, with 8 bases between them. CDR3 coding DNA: TGTGCCAGTAGTCCGGATGGCACTGAAGCTTTCTTT. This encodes CASSPDGTEAFF. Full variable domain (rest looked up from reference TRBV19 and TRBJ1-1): DGGITQSPKYLFRKEGQNVTLSCEQNLNHDAMYWYRQDPGQGLRLIYYSQIVNDFQKGDIAEGYSVSREKKESFPLTVTSAQKNPTAFYLCASSPDGTEAFFGQGTRLTVV.

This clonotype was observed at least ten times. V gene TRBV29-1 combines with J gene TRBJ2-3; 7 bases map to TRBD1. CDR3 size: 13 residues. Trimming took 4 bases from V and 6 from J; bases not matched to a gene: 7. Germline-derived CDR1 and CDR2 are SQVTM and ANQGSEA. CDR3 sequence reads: CSVGQGSPDTQYF. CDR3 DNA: TGCAGCGTTGGACAGGGCTCGCCCGATACGCAGTATTTT.

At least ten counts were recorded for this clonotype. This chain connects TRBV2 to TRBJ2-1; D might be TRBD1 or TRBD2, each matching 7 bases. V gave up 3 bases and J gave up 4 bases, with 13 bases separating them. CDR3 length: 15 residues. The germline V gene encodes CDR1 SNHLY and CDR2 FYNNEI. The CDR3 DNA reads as TGTGCCAGCAGTGAGGCAGGGGGGGCTTACAATGAGCAGTTCTTC. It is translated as CASSEAGGAYNEQFF.

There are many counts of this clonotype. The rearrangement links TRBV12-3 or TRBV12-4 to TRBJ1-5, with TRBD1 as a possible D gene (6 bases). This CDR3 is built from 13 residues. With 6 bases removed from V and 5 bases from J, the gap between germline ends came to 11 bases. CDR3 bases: TGTGCCAGCAGGCGCCGACAGGATCAGCCCCAGCATTTT. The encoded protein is CASRRRQDQPQHF.

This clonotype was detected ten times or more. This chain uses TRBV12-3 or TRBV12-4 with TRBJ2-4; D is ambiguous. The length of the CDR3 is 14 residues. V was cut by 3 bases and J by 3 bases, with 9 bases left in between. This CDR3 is CASSLGSVKNIQYF. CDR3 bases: TGTGCCAGCAGTTTGGGTTCGGTCAAAAACATTCAGTACTTC.

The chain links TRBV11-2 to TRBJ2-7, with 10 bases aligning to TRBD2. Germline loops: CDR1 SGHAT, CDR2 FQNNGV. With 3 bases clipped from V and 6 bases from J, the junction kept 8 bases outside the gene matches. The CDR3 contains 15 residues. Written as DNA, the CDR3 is TGTGCCAGCAGCTTCCGGACTAGCGGCTTAGGCGAGCAGTACTTC. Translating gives CASSFRTSGLGEQYF.

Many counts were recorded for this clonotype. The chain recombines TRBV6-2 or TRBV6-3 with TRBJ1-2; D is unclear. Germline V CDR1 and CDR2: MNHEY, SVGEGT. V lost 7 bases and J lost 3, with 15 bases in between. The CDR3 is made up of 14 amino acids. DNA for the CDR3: TGTGCCAGCACCGCCACTTCCGGGGACTATGGCTACACCTTC. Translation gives CASTATSGDYGYTF.

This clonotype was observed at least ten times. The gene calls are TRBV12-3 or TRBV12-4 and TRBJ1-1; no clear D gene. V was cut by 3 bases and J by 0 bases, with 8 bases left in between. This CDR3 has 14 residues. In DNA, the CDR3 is TGTGCCAGCAGTTTTACAGAGTTGAACACTGAAGCTTTCTTT. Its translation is CASSFTELNTEAFF.

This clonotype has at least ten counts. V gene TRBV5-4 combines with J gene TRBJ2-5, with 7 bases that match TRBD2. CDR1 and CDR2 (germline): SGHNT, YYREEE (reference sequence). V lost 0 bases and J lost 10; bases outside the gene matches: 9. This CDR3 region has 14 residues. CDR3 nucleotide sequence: TGTGCCAGCAGCTTGGCCGGGACTACCGGATACCAGTACTTC. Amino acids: CASSLAGTTGYQYF.

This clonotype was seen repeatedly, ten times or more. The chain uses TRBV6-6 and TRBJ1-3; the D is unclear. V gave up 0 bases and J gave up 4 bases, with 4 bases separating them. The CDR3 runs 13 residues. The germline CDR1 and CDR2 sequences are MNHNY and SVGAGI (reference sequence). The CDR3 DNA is TGTGCCAGCAGTTACTCGACCGGAAACACCATATATTTT. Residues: CASSYSTGNTIYF.

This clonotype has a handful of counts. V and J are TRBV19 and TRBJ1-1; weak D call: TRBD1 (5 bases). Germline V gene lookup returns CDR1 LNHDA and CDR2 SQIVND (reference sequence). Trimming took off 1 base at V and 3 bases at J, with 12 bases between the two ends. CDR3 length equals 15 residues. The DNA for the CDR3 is TGTGCCAGTAGTATAGCTCTACTCAGGGACACTGAAGCTTTCTTT. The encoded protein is CASSIALLRDTEAFF.

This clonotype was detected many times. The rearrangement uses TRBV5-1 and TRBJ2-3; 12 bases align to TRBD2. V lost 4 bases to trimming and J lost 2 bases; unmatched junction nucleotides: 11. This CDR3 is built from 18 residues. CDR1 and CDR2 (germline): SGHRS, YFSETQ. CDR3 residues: CASSAPLAGGPFTDTQYF. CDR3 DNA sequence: TGCGCCAGCAGCGCGCCACTAGCGGGGGGCCCATTCACAGATACGCAGTATTTT.